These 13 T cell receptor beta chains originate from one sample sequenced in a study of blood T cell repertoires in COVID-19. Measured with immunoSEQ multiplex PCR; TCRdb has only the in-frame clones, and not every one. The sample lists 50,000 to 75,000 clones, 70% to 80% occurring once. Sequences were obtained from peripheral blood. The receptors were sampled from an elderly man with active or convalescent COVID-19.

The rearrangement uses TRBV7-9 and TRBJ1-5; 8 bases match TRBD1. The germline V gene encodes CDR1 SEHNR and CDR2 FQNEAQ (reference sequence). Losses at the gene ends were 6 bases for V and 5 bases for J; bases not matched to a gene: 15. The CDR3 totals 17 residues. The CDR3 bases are TGTGCCAGCAGTAACACATTTACAGAGACAGGGGATCAGCCCCAGCATTTT. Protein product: CASSNTFTETGDQPQHF.

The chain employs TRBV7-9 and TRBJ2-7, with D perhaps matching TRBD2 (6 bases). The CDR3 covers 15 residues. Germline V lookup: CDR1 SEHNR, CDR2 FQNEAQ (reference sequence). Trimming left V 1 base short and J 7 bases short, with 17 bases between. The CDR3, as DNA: TGTGCCAGCAGCTTAGAACTAGCTCTGGCGAGAGAGCAGTACTTC. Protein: CASSLELALAREQYF.

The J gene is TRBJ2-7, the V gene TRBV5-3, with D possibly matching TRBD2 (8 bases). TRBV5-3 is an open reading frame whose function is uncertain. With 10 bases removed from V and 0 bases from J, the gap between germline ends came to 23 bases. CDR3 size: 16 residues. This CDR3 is CAGKGQTSVRSYEQYF. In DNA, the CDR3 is TGTGCCGGAAAGGGACAGACTAGCGTTCGCTCCTACGAGCAGTACTTC.

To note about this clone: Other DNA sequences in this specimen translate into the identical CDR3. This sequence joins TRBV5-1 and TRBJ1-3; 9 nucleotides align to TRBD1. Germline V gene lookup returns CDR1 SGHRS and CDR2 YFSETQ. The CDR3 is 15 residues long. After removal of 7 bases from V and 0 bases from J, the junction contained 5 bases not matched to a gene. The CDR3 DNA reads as TGCGCCAGCCGGACAGGGGCCCTCTCTGGAAACACCATATATTTT. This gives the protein CASRTGALSGNTIYF.

CDR3 region: CATSPGGDEQFF. Written as DNA, the CDR3 is TGTGCCACCAGCCCGGGGGGTGATGAGCAGTTCTTC. The chain links TRBV24-1 to TRBJ2-1; TRBD2 matches at 7 bases. Per germline, CDR1 KGHDR and CDR2 SFDVKD. After removal of 7 bases from V and 8 bases from J, the junction contained 4 bases not matched to a gene. The CDR3 runs to 12 residues.

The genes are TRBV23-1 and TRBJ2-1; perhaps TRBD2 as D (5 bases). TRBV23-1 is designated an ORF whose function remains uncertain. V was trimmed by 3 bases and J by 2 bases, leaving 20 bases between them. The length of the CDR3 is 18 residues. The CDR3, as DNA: TGCGCCAGCAGTCAGAACCCCACTCCCGAGGGAACCTACAATGAGCAGTTCTTC. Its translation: CASSQNPTPEGTYNEQFF.

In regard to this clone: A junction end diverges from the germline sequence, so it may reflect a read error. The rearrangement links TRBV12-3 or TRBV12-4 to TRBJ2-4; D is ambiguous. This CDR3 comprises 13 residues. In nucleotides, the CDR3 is TGTGCCAGCAGTTTTACAGCCCAAAACATTCAGTACTTC. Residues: CASSFTAQNIQYF.

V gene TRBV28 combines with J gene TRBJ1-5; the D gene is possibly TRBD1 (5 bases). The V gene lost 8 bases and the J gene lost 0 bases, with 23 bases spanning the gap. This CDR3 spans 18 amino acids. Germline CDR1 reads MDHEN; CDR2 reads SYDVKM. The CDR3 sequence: CASGAVLTPPLSNQPQHF. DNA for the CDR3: TGTGCCAGCGGGGCGGTCCTCACCCCCCCTCTTAGCAATCAGCCCCAGCATTTT.

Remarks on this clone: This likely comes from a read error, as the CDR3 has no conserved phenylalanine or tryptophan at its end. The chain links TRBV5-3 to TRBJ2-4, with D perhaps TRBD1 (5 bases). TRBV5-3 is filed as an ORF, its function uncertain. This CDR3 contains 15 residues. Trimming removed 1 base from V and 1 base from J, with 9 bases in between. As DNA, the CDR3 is TGTGCCAGAAGCTTGTTAGGGGTGGCCAAAAACATTCAGTACTTA. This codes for CARSLLGVAKNIQYL.

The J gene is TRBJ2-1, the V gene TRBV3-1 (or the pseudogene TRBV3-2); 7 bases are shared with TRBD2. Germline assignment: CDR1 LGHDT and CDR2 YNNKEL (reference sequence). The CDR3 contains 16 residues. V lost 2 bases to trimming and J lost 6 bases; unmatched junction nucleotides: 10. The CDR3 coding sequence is TGTGCCAGCAGCCAACACTTGGGGGGAGGGGTCAATGAGCAGTTCTTC. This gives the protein CASSQHLGGGVNEQFF.

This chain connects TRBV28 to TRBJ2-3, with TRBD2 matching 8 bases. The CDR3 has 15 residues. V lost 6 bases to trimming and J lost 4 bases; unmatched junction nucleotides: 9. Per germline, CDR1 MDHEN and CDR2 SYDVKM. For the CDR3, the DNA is TGTGCCAGCAGAAGAAGAGCGGGAGACGCAGATACGCAGTATTTT. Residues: CASRRRAGDADTQYF.

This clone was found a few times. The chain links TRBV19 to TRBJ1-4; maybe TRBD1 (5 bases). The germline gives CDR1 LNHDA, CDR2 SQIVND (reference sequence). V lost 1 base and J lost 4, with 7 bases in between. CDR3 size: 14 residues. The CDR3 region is CASSIGDFNEKLFF. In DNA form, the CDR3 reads TGTGCCAGTAGTATAGGGGACTTTAATGAAAAACTGTTTTTT.

The CDR3: CATSPRVGGGSGDTQYF. The CDR3 nucleotides are TGTGCCACCAGCCCCCGAGTCGGCGGGGGATCAGGAGATACGCAGTATTTT. The V gene is TRBV15, the J gene TRBJ2-3; TRBD2 agrees at 7 bases. From germline, CDR1 is LNHNV and CDR2 YYDKDF (reference sequence). The J segment lost 5 bases and the V segment lost 5 bases, leaving 16 bases of the junction unmatched. The CDR3 extends over 17 amino acids.